This TCR beta chain was identified during a study of blood T cell repertoires in COVID-19. Study-level background: The origin of the acute and convalescent COVID-19 samples was the United States, Italy and Spain. In each case, the material was cDNA or gDNA derived from T cells, B-cell-depleted T cells, or PBMCs.

Authors' processing steps: Estimated nucleated cell counts came from reference gene primer amplification. TCRdb's copy holds only in-frame clones and misses some; the assay was immunoSEQ multiplex PCR. V and J calls and clone size are as listed in that table; D and trimming were resolved from the DNA. The data contain about 70,000 clones, 80% of them singletons. The CDR3 spans 11 residues. V lost 8 bases and J lost 3, with 7 bases in between. Germline CDR1 and CDR2: LNHDA and SQIVND (reference sequence). Sequencing was performed on peripheral blood. V is TRBV19 and J is TRBJ1-1; TRBD1 is a possible D gene (5 bases). This TCR was recovered from a man between 65 and 80 years old who had recovered from COVID-19. The CDR3 sequence: CASSGHTEAFF. Here the CDR3 DNA reads TGTGCCAGTTCAGGGCACACTGAAGCTTTCTTT.